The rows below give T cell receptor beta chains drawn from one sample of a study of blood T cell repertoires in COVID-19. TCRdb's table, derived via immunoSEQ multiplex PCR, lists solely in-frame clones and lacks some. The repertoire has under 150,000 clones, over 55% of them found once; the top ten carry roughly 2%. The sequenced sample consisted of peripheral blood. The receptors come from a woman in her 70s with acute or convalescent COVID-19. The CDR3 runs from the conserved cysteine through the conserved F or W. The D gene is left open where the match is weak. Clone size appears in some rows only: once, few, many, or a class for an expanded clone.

CDR3: CASSQLTGTSGRKNWNEQFF
DNA: TGCGCCAGCTCCCAGCTAACCGGGACTAGCGGGAGGAAGAATTGGAATGAGCAGTTCTTC
J: TRBJ2-1
V: TRBV10-2
D: TRBD2
size: .

CDR3: CASSYGGAGGRNTEAFF
DNA: TGTGCCAGCAGCTATGGAGGGGCAGGGGGCCGTAACACTGAAGCTTTCTTT
J: TRBJ1-1
V: TRBV7-2
D: TRBD1
size: .

CDR3: CASSQQPAALAGVGEQYF
DNA: TGTGCCAGCTCCCAACAACCAGCGGCGCTAGCGGGAGTCGGGGAGCAGTACTTC
J: TRBJ2-7
V: TRBV2
D: TRBD2
size: many

CDR3: CASRLQGAGELFF
DNA: TGCGCCAGCAGGTTACAGGGTGCCGGGGAGCTGTTTTTT
J: TRBJ2-2
V: TRBV10-2
D: .
size: few

CDR3: CASRGGRNSNQPQHF
DNA: TGTGCCAGCAGGGGAGGACGGAATAGCAATCAGCCCCAGCATTTT
J: TRBJ1-5
V: TRBV6-5
D: .
size: many

CDR3: CATSRGRGNYGYTF
DNA: TGTGCCACCAGCAGAGGAAGGGGAAACTATGGCTACACCTTC
J: TRBJ1-2
V: TRBV15
D: .
size: once

CDR3: CASSVAGGVGNTIYF
DNA: TGTGCCAGCAGCGTGGCAGGGGGCGTTGGAAACACCATATATTTT
J: TRBJ1-3
V: TRBV9
D: TRBD1
size: many

CDR3: CASSPTSGTPETQYF
DNA: TGTGCCAGCAGCCCGACTAGCGGAACGCCGGAGACCCAGTACTTC
J: TRBJ2-5
V: TRBV28
D: TRBD2
size: once

CDR3: CASSHSITASPLHF
DNA: TGTGCCAGCAGCCATAGTATAACAGCATCACCCCTCCACTTT
J: TRBJ1-6
V: TRBV14
D: .
size: .

CDR3: CATSRVHGRGAETQYF
DNA: TGTGCCACCAGCAGGGTACATGGGCGGGGGGCGGAGACCCAGTACTTC
J: TRBJ2-5
V: TRBV15
D: TRBD2
size: .

CDR3: CASSLRAPGTSGKLPDNEQFF
DNA: TGTGCCAGCAGCTTAAGGGCCCCGGGGACTAGCGGGAAGCTGCCTGACAATGAGCAGTTCTTC
J: TRBJ2-1
V: TRBV7-3
D: TRBD2
size: .

CDR3: CSASPSTVSYEQYF
DNA: TGCAGTGCTAGTCCCTCGACAGTGTCCTACGAGCAGTACTTC
J: TRBJ2-7
V: TRBV20-1
D: .
size: .

CDR3: CASSQAERDRELKYYNSPLHF
DNA: TGTGCCAGCAGCCAAGCCGAGAGGGACAGGGAGTTAAAGTACTATAATTCACCCCTCCACTTT
J: TRBJ1-6
V: TRBV3-1/TRBV3-2
D: TRBD1
size: .

CDR3: CASSQVLAGVEQYF
DNA: TGCGCCAGCAGCCAAGTCCTAGCGGGGGTCGAGCAGTACTTC
J: TRBJ2-7
V: TRBV4-3
D: TRBD2
size: .

CDR3: CASSLRDRSDETQYF
DNA: TGTGCCAGCAGCTTAAGGGACAGGTCGGACGAGACCCAGTACTTC
J: TRBJ2-5
V: TRBV7-8
D: TRBD1
size: .

CDR3: CASSPQVGEKLFF
DNA: TGCGCCAGCAGCCCCCAAGTGGGCGAAAAACTGTTTTTT
J: TRBJ1-4
V: TRBV4-1
D: .
size: .

CDR3: CATAGTSAIPVYEQFF
DNA: TGTGCCACCGCGGGGACTAGCGCCATCCCCGTATATGAGCAGTTCTTC
J: TRBJ2-1
V: TRBV24-1
D: TRBD2
size: few

CDR3: CASSIGAGGAYEQYF
DNA: TGTGCCAGTAGTATTGGAGCGGGGGGGGCCTACGAGCAGTACTTC
J: TRBJ2-7
V: TRBV19
D: TRBD2
size: .

CDR3: CASSFSGGSEQFF
DNA: TGTGCCAGCAGCTTCAGCGGGGGAAGTGAGCAGTTCTTC
J: TRBJ2-1
V: TRBV5-4
D: TRBD2
size: .

CDR3: CASSPGDRQGREAFF
DNA: TGTGCCAGCAGCCCAGGGGACCGTCAAGGGCGCGAAGCTTTCTTT
J: TRBJ1-1
V: TRBV7-8
D: .
size: .

CDR3: CASSRGTGARETQYF
DNA: TGTGCCAGCAGCCGTGGGACAGGGGCGCGAGAGACCCAGTACTTC
J: TRBJ2-5
V: TRBV7-2
D: TRBD1
size: .

CDR3: CASSGRGSARGYTF
DNA: TGTGCCAGCAGCGGCAGGGGCTCGGCGCGGGGCTACACCTTC
J: TRBJ1-2
V: TRBV9
D: .
size: once

CDR3: CASTQRPAGVGELFF
DNA: TGTGCCAGCACCCAACGGCCAGCGGGGGTCGGGGAGCTGTTTTTT
J: TRBJ2-2
V: TRBV27
D: TRBD2
size: .

CDR3: CASSLGALIYTF
DNA: TGTGCCAGCAGCTTAGGGGCATTGATCTACACCTTC
J: TRBJ1-2
V: TRBV7-2
D: .
size: .

CDR3: CASSGFGQGFSREKLFF
DNA: TGTGCCAGCAGTGGTTTTGGACAGGGATTTAGTCGTGAAAAACTGTTTTTT
J: TRBJ1-4
V: TRBV2
D: TRBD1
size: few

CDR3: CASSRTYTDTQYF
DNA: TGTGCCAGTTCTCGAACTTACACAGATACGCAGTATTTT
J: TRBJ2-3
V: TRBV6-4
D: .
size: .

CDR3: CASKSGTGDRTYEQYF
DNA: TGTGCCTCCAAATCCGGGACAGGGGACCGGACCTACGAGCAGTACTTC
J: TRBJ2-7
V: TRBV19
D: TRBD1
size: few

CDR3: CASSPSGGASDTQYF
DNA: TGTGCCAGCAGCCCAAGCGGGGGGGCCTCGGATACGCAGTATTTT
J: TRBJ2-3
V: TRBV5-6
D: TRBD2
size: .

CDR3: CASSRGDRGRNEQFF
DNA: TGTGCCAGCAGCAGGGGGGACAGGGGGCGGAATGAGCAGTTCTTC
J: TRBJ2-1
V: TRBV3-1/TRBV3-2
D: TRBD1
size: .

CDR3: CASSPGTGGNQPQHF
DNA: TGTGCCAGCTCACCCGGGACAGGGGGCAATCAGCCCCAGCATTTT
J: TRBJ1-5
V: TRBV18
D: TRBD1
size: .

CDR3: CASSSGQPSNYGYTF
DNA: TGCGCCAGCAGCTCCGGACAGCCCAGTAACTATGGCTACACCTTC
J: TRBJ1-2
V: TRBV5-1
D: .
size: few

CDR3: CASSPQGANYGYTF
DNA: TGTGCCAGCAGTCCGCAGGGGGCTAACTATGGCTACACCTTC
J: TRBJ1-2
V: TRBV28
D: TRBD1
size: .

CDR3: CAWSYRDSYNSPLHF
DNA: TGTGCCTGGAGCTACAGGGACTCCTATAATTCACCCCTCCACTTT
J: TRBJ1-6
V: TRBV30
D: .
size: few

CDR3: CASTQPGGQGRRDSYGYTF
DNA: TGTGCCAGTACCCAGCCTGGGGGACAGGGAAGAAGAGACAGCTATGGCTACACCTTC
J: TRBJ1-2
V: TRBV19
D: TRBD1
size: few

CDR3: CASSYGTSDNEQYF
DNA: TGCGCCAGCAGCTACGGGACTAGTGACAACGAGCAGTACTTC
J: TRBJ2-7
V: TRBV5-1
D: TRBD2
size: .

CDR3: CASSYGQGRSYEQYF
DNA: TGTGCCAGCAGTTACGGACAGGGGAGATCCTACGAGCAGTACTTC
J: TRBJ2-7
V: TRBV6-5
D: TRBD1
size: .

CDR3: CASSESGSPRAFF
DNA: TGCGCCAGCAGTGAGTCGGGCAGCCCGAGAGCTTTCTTT
J: TRBJ1-1
V: TRBV10-1
D: .
size: few

CDR3: CSVEMKPPSGFQVGELFF
DNA: TGCAGCGTTGAAATGAAGCCCCCTAGCGGGTTCCAGGTCGGGGAGCTGTTTTTT
J: TRBJ2-2
V: TRBV29-1
D: TRBD2
size: .

CDR3: CASSENRDRGRSTEAFF
DNA: TGTGCCAGCAGCGAAAACAGGGACAGGGGGCGAAGCACTGAAGCTTTCTTT
J: TRBJ1-1
V: TRBV27
D: TRBD1
size: .

CDR3: CASSQADRGLNYGYTF
DNA: TGCGCCAGCAGCCAAGCCGACAGGGGCCTGAACTATGGCTACACCTTC
J: TRBJ1-2
V: TRBV4-1
D: TRBD1
size: .

CDR3: CASSRGYVQETQYF
DNA: TGTGCCAGCAGCAGGGGGTACGTTCAAGAGACCCAGTACTTC
J: TRBJ2-5
V: TRBV11-2
D: .
size: .